This TCR beta chain was observed in a study of CD8+ T cells in alopecia areata. Study overall: Treated patients received severity scores based on the percentage of scalp area affected.

Looked up from germline, CDR1 is SGHTA and CDR2 is FQGNSA. This CDR3 comprises 13 residues. V lost 7 bases and J 1 base, leaving 10 bases between the germline ends. Following extraction, RNA underwent reverse transcription to cDNA, which served as the sequencing template. The table came from immunoSEQ multiplex PCR; TCRdb's copy has only in-frame clones and leaves some out. The profile shows 120,000 or so clones, 61% of them singletons. As for treatment: oral pan-JAK inhibitor, 5-10 mg twice daily. This TCR derives from a human donor with alopecia areata. V gene TRBV7-2 combines with J gene TRBJ2-5, with D possibly being TRBD2 (6 bases). Here the sequenced sample was CD4+ T cells sorted from blood, taken at week 4, from a patient treated with tofacitinib. CDR3: CASKASVQETQYF. CDR3 in DNA: TGTGCCAGCAAGGCTAGCGTCCAAGAGACCCAGTACTTC.